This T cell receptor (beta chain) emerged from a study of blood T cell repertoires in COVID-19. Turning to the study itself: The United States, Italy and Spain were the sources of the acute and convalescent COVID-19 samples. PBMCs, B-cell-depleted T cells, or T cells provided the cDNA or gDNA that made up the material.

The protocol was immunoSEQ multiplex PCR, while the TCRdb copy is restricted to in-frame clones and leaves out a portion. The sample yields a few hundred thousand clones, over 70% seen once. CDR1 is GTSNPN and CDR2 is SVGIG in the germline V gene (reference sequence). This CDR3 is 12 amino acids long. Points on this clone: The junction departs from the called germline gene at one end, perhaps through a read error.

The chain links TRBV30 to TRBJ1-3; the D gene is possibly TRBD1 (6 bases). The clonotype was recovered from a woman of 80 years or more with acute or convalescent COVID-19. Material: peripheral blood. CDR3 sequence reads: CAWSVIIGTKHF. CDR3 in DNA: TGTGCCTGGAGTGTTATTATCGGGACAAAGCATTTT. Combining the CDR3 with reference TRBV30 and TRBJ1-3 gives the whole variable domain SQTIHQWPATLVQPVGSPLSLECTVEGTSNPNLYWYRQAAGRGLQLLFYSVGIGQISSEVPQNLSASRPQDRQFILSSKKLLLSDSGFYLCAWSVIIGTKHFGEGSWLTVV.